This T cell receptor beta chain came from a study of blood T cell repertoires in COVID-19. TCRdb's table, derived via immunoSEQ multiplex PCR, lists solely in-frame clones and lacks some. The profile covers 250,000 to 300,000 clones, with around 90% appearing a single time and around 1% taken by the ten largest. Germline V gene sequence: CDR1 MNHEY, CDR2 SMNVEV (reference sequence). This CDR3 is built from 19 residues. V shed 3 bases and J 4 bases; nucleotides not matched to a gene: 14. This clone has just one count. The sample taken for sequencing was PBMCs or T cells enriched from blood (not recorded which). The chain is built from TRBV27 and TRBJ2-2, with 10 bases that match TRBD2. The sequence was obtained from a woman aged 25 to 45 who had recovered from COVID-19. This CDR3 is CASSFQGWLAGDTTGELFF. CDR3 coding DNA: TGTGCCAGCAGTTTCCAGGGGTGGCTAGCGGGAGATACCACCGGGGAGCTGTTTTTT.